These T cell receptor beta chains were read from a single sample in a study of beta chain features in type 1 diabetes. Only in-frame clones appear in the TCRdb table, and some are missing; sequencing was by immunoSEQ multiplex PCR. The table has roughly 350,000 clones, 9.5% to 11% seen once. Sequencing input: naive CD4+ T cells from blood. The receptor set was obtained from a woman aged 25 to 39 in good health. CDR3s include the opening cysteine and the closing phenylalanine or tryptophan. A D gene is named only where the DNA matches it firmly. The listing skips clone size in some rows; elsewhere it reads once, few, many or a size class.

DNA: TGCGCCAGCAAGGGACTAGCGACGACCGGGGAGCTGTTTTTT
CDR3: CASKGLATTGELFF
V: TRBV5-1
D: TRBD2
J: TRBJ2-2
size: few

DNA: TGCAGCGCCCAGGGGAACCCCACAGATACGCAGTATTTT
CDR3: CSAQGNPTDTQYF
V: TRBV29-1
D: -
J: TRBJ2-3
size: -

DNA: TGCGCCAGCAGCCAAGATGGGCAGGACTCCTACGAGCAGTACTTC
CDR3: CASSQDGQDSYEQYF
V: TRBV4-3
D: -
J: TRBJ2-7
size: few

DNA: TGTGCCAGTAGTGAGAGCGGAGATTGGACAGATACGCAGTATTTT
CDR3: CASSESGDWTDTQYF
V: TRBV19
D: -
J: TRBJ2-3
size: few

DNA: TGTGCCAGCAGCTTGGGGAGAGGGAGAGGCAATCAGCCCCAGCATTTT
CDR3: CASSLGRGRGNQPQHF
V: TRBV7-8
D: -
J: TRBJ1-5
size: few

DNA: TGTGCCAGTAGTATACTAGCGGGAGGCAACACAGATACGCAGTATTTT
CDR3: CASSILAGGNTDTQYF
V: TRBV19
D: TRBD2
J: TRBJ2-3
size: few

DNA: TGTGCCAGCAGCTCGACAGGGGCTAACTATGGCTACACCTTC
CDR3: CASSSTGANYGYTF
V: TRBV7-2
D: TRBD1
J: TRBJ1-2
size: few

DNA: TGCGCCAGCAGCCAAGATCAGCGTCTAGCTTCAGATACGCAGTATTTT
CDR3: CASSQDQRLASDTQYF
V: TRBV4-3
D: -
J: TRBJ2-3
size: -

DNA: TGTGCCAGCAGCTGGGGGACTAGCGGAACTAGCACAGATACGCAGTATTTT
CDR3: CASSWGTSGTSTDTQYF
V: TRBV7-8
D: TRBD2
J: TRBJ2-3
size: few

DNA: TGTGCCAGTCAACCCGGGACTGTTAACCCTGGGGCCAACGTCCTGACTTTC
CDR3: CASQPGTVNPGANVLTF
V: TRBV2
D: -
J: TRBJ2-6
size: -

DNA: TGTGCCAGCAGCTTTGTGGGCACAAATACGCAGTATTTT
CDR3: CASSFVGTNTQYF
V: TRBV7-3
D: -
J: TRBJ2-3
size: few

DNA: TGCGCCAGCAGCCAAGATCCCCTCGGGACTAGCGGAGGGAGGGAGACCCAGTACTTC
CDR3: CASSQDPLGTSGGRETQYF
V: TRBV4-3
D: TRBD2
J: TRBJ2-5
size: -

DNA: TGCGCCAGCAGCTTTTCAGGGGCAAGTGAAGCTTTCTTT
CDR3: CASSFSGASEAFF
V: TRBV5-1
D: -
J: TRBJ1-1
size: -

DNA: TGCGCCAGCAGCTTCGGGAACCCGTACACAGATACGCAGTATTTT
CDR3: CASSFGNPYTDTQYF
V: TRBV5-1
D: -
J: TRBJ2-3
size: -

DNA: TGTGCCAGCAGCCAAGATAACGATCCCCTAGCGGGAATCTACGAGCAGTACTTC
CDR3: CASSQDNDPLAGIYEQYF
V: TRBV4-2
D: TRBD2
J: TRBJ2-7
size: -

DNA: TGTGCCTGGAGCCCCCCGACTAGCGCCTTCACAGATACGCAGTATTTT
CDR3: CAWSPPTSAFTDTQYF
V: TRBV30
D: TRBD2
J: TRBJ2-3
size: few

DNA: TGTGCCACCTCGCCGGGACTCAATGAGCAGTTCTTC
CDR3: CATSPGLNEQFF
V: TRBV27
D: -
J: TRBJ2-1
size: -

DNA: TGTGCCAGCAGCAGCCCCCACAGGACGAACACCGGGGAGCTGTTTTTT
CDR3: CASSSPHRTNTGELFF
V: TRBV7-2
D: -
J: TRBJ2-2
size: few

DNA: TGCGCCAGCAGCCAAGAGGGGGGGACAGGGGTAACCGGGGAGCTGTTTTTT
CDR3: CASSQEGGTGVTGELFF
V: TRBV4-3
D: TRBD1
J: TRBJ2-2
size: few

DNA: TGTGCCAGCAGTCCATACAGGGCTGAAGAGACCCAGTACTTC
CDR3: CASSPYRAEETQYF
V: TRBV6-1
D: -
J: TRBJ2-5
size: -

DNA: TGTGCCAGCTCACCCCACACAGATACGCAGTATTTT
CDR3: CASSPHTDTQYF
V: TRBV18
D: -
J: TRBJ2-3
size: -

DNA: TGTGCCAGCAGCCACAGCGGGACAACTAACTATGGCTACACCTTC
CDR3: CASSHSGTTNYGYTF
V: TRBV4-2
D: -
J: TRBJ1-2
size: -

DNA: TGTGCCAGCAGCATGACCTTAGCTGCGAACACCGGGGAGCTGTTTTTT
CDR3: CASSMTLAANTGELFF
V: TRBV27
D: -
J: TRBJ2-2
size: -

DNA: TGTGCCAGCAGCCTGACAGGGACCACTGAAGCTTTCTTT
CDR3: CASSLTGTTEAFF
V: TRBV5-6
D: TRBD1
J: TRBJ1-1
size: few

DNA: TGTGCCAGCAGTTTATTCCCTAGCACCTACAATGAGCAGTTCTTC
CDR3: CASSLFPSTYNEQFF
V: TRBV28
D: -
J: TRBJ2-1
size: few

DNA: TGTGCCACCAGCAGGACAGCCTTGTATGGCTACACCTTC
CDR3: CATSRTALYGYTF
V: TRBV15
D: -
J: TRBJ1-2
size: -

DNA: TGTGCCAGCAGTAACCAACCAGCAGGTGAGCAGTACTTC
CDR3: CASSNQPAGEQYF
V: TRBV9
D: -
J: TRBJ2-7
size: few

DNA: TGTGCCACCAGCAGAGCTGAGCGGGTCGCGAACACCGGGGAGCTGTTTTTT
CDR3: CATSRAERVANTGELFF
V: TRBV15
D: -
J: TRBJ2-2
size: -

DNA: TGTGCCAGCAGCCCGGGACAGGGCGGCAATCAGCCCCAGCATTTT
CDR3: CASSPGQGGNQPQHF
V: TRBV7-9
D: TRBD1
J: TRBJ1-5
size: -

DNA: TGCAGCGTTGGGGGGGGACAGGGGGTCTACAATGAGCAGTTCTTC
CDR3: CSVGGGQGVYNEQFF
V: TRBV29-1
D: TRBD1
J: TRBJ2-1
size: -

DNA: TGTGCCAGCAGTTTGCGGGCCTACGAGCAGTACTTC
CDR3: CASSLRAYEQYF
V: TRBV28
D: -
J: TRBJ2-7
size: few

DNA: TGTGCCAGCAGCCTGGGGACTAGCGGGAGGTTCAATGAGCAGTTCTTC
CDR3: CASSLGTSGRFNEQFF
V: TRBV5-4
D: TRBD2
J: TRBJ2-1
size: -

DNA: TGTGCCAGCAGCGTAGGGCTAGCGGGAGTCTCGGTCGAGACCCAGTACTTC
CDR3: CASSVGLAGVSVETQYF
V: TRBV9
D: TRBD2
J: TRBJ2-5
size: few

DNA: TGTGCCAGTAGTACCCACAACGAGCAGTACTTC
CDR3: CASSTHNEQYF
V: TRBV19
D: -
J: TRBJ2-7
size: -

DNA: TGTGCCAGCAGCTTGGGTGGGAGCGCCTACAATGAGCAGTTCTTC
CDR3: CASSLGGSAYNEQFF
V: TRBV5-4
D: -
J: TRBJ2-1
size: -

DNA: TGTGCCAGCAGCTTAGGGATAGCCTCCTACAATGAGCAGTTCTTC
CDR3: CASSLGIASYNEQFF
V: TRBV7-9
D: -
J: TRBJ2-1
size: few

DNA: TGTGCCAGCAGCTTAGGACTAGCGGGAGGGACAGATACGCAGTATTTT
CDR3: CASSLGLAGGTDTQYF
V: TRBV7-2
D: TRBD2
J: TRBJ2-3
size: few

DNA: TGTGCCAGCTCACCGTTTACGGGAGGGGACACCGGGGAGCTGTTTTTT
CDR3: CASSPFTGGDTGELFF
V: TRBV18
D: TRBD2
J: TRBJ2-2
size: -

DNA: TGTGCCAGCTCACCACCAGGACTAGCGGAACAAGAGACCCAGTACTTC
CDR3: CASSPPGLAEQETQYF
V: TRBV18
D: TRBD2
J: TRBJ2-5
size: -

DNA: TGTGCCAGCTCACCTGACAGGGCCCAAGAGACCCAGTACTTC
CDR3: CASSPDRAQETQYF
V: TRBV18
D: TRBD1
J: TRBJ2-5
size: -

DNA: TGTGCCAGCAGCACCCGCTCCGGGGATGAGCAGTTCTTC
CDR3: CASSTRSGDEQFF
V: TRBV7-2
D: -
J: TRBJ2-1
size: few

DNA: TGTGCCAGCGGAAGGACAGGCTCCTACAATGAGCAGTTCTTC
CDR3: CASGRTGSYNEQFF
V: TRBV7-3
D: TRBD1
J: TRBJ2-1
size: -

DNA: TGTGCCAGCAGCCAACTGACAGGGAGCACTGAAGCTTTCTTT
CDR3: CASSQLTGSTEAFF
V: TRBV14
D: TRBD1
J: TRBJ1-1
size: -

DNA: TGTGCCTGGAGTGCGGACCCTTGGGCGGGAGGGGTCTACAATGAGCAGTTCTTC
CDR3: CAWSADPWAGGVYNEQFF
V: TRBV30
D: TRBD2
J: TRBJ2-1
size: few

DNA: TGCGCCAGCAGCTTGTCGCTAGCGGGAGCACCCGAGCAGTACTTC
CDR3: CASSLSLAGAPEQYF
V: TRBV5-1
D: TRBD2
J: TRBJ2-7
size: -

DNA: TGTGCCAGCGGGACAGGGGTAGCGCCCGGACCTACACAGTTCTTC
CDR3: CASGTGVAPGPTQFF
V: TRBV2
D: TRBD1
J: TRBJ2-1
size: few

DNA: TGTGCCAGTAGTGGTGGAGCCACTGAAGCTTTCTTT
CDR3: CASSGGATEAFF
V: TRBV19
D: -
J: TRBJ1-1
size: -

DNA: TGTGCCAGCAGCCTTCGGGACTCCGCCAAGGAGCAGTTCTTC
CDR3: CASSLRDSAKEQFF
V: TRBV7-2
D: -
J: TRBJ2-1
size: -

DNA: TGTGCCAGCAGCGTAGGGGCGGGGACGAGGACAGAGACCCAGTACTTC
CDR3: CASSVGAGTRTETQYF
V: TRBV9
D: -
J: TRBJ2-5
size: -

DNA: TGTGCCAGCAGCTTGGGGACTAGCGGACCCAACGAGCAGTACTTC
CDR3: CASSLGTSGPNEQYF
V: TRBV7-8
D: TRBD2
J: TRBJ2-7
size: -

DNA: TGTGCCAGCAGTCGGGACAGGGCGTCTGGCTACACCTTC
CDR3: CASSRDRASGYTF
V: TRBV6-6
D: TRBD1
J: TRBJ1-2
size: few

DNA: TGTGCCAGCTCAGCCCGCGTAGTGGACACTGAAGCTTTCTTT
CDR3: CASSARVVDTEAFF
V: TRBV18
D: -
J: TRBJ1-1
size: few

DNA: TGTGCCAGCTCCCATGGGACTAGCTACGAGCAGTACTTC
CDR3: CASSHGTSYEQYF
V: TRBV18
D: TRBD2
J: TRBJ2-7
size: few

DNA: TGTGCCATCCAGAGGTCAGGGACAGGGAAGAGAGGCTACACCTTC
CDR3: CAIQRSGTGKRGYTF
V: TRBV28
D: TRBD1
J: TRBJ1-2
size: -

DNA: TGTGCCAGCTCACCACAGGAGGTAGTGAACTACGAGCAGTACTTC
CDR3: CASSPQEVVNYEQYF
V: TRBV18
D: -
J: TRBJ2-7
size: -

DNA: TGTGCCAGCAGTGATTCGAACCAGAATGAGCAGTTCTTC
CDR3: CASSDSNQNEQFF
V: TRBV25-1
D: -
J: TRBJ2-1
size: few

DNA: TGTGCCAGCAGTTGGCCCTCCTACGAGCAGTACTTC
CDR3: CASSWPSYEQYF
V: TRBV28
D: -
J: TRBJ2-7
size: few

DNA: TGTGCCAGCAGTCGGACAGGGAGGGACTACAATGAGCAGTTCTTC
CDR3: CASSRTGRDYNEQFF
V: TRBV2
D: -
J: TRBJ2-1
size: few

DNA: TGCGCCAGCAGCCAAGGAGGCTACGAGCAGTACTTC
CDR3: CASSQGGYEQYF
V: TRBV4-1
D: -
J: TRBJ2-7
size: few

DNA: TGTGCCAGCAGCCGATATGGACAGGGGGCCAATGAGCAGTTCTTC
CDR3: CASSRYGQGANEQFF
V: TRBV7-2
D: TRBD1
J: TRBJ2-1
size: few